This T cell receptor (beta chain) was profiled in a study of T cell responses to AZD1222 COVID-19 vaccine. Germline CDR1 SGDLS, CDR2 YYNGEE. J was trimmed by 4 bases and V by 4 bases; bases with no gene match: 11. This CDR3 has 16 residues. The table came from immunoSEQ multiplex PCR; TCRdb's copy has only in-frame clones and leaves some out. In the table there are 100,000 to 120,000 clones, 88% of which are singletons. Turning to this clone: Its antigen is not identified.

The study's findings and limits: Regions 160-218 and 743-854 held dominance among vaccine-associated CD4 TCRs, which spanned spike.

This sequence originates from an adult who received the AZD1222 COVID-19 vaccine. V gene TRBV9 combines with J gene TRBJ1-2, with 9 bases fitting TRBD1. The sample in question was peripheral blood, obtained 28 days after the second AZD1222 dose. For the CDR3, the DNA is TGTGCCAGCAGCCCCCAGCCGGGACAGGGCACCTATGGCTACACCTTC. Translating gives CASSPQPGQGTYGYTF.